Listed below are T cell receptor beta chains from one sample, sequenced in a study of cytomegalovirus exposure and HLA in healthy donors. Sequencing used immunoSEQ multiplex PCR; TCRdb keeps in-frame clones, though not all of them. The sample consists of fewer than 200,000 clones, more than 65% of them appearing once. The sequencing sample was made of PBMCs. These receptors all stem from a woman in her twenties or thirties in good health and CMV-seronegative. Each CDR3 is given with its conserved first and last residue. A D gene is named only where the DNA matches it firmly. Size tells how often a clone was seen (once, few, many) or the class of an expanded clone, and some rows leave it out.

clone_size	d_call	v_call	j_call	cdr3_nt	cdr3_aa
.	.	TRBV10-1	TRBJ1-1	TGCGCCAGCAGTGACCCGGGGAACACTGAAGCTTTCTTT	CASSDPGNTEAFF
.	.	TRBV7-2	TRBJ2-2	TGTGCCAGCAGCTTAACTCGTACCGGGGAGCTGTTTTTT	CASSLTRTGELFF
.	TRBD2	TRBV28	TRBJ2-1	TGTGCCAGCAGTTTAACGGGACTATACAATGAGCAGTTCTTC	CASSLTGLYNEQFF
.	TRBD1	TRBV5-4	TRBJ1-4	TGTGCCAGCAGCTGGGACAGGGGTAATGAAAAACTGTTTTTT	CASSWDRGNEKLFF
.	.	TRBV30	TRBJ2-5	TGTGCCTGGAGCAGGGGGGTGCGAGAGACCCAGTACTTC	CAWSRGVRETQYF
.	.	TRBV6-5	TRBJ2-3	TGTGCCAGCCAGCGGGACAACACAGATACGCAGTATTTT	CASQRDNTDTQYF
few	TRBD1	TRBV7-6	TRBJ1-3	TGTGCCAGCAGCCTGGACAGGGCGACAAACACCATATATTTT	CASSLDRATNTIYF
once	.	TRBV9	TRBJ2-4	TGTGCCAGCAGCGTAGGCGGGGACAGTAAAAACATTCAGTACTTC	CASSVGGDSKNIQYF
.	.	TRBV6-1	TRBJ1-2	TGTGCCAGCAAACTAAGCTCAACGATCTATGGCTACACCTTC	CASKLSSTIYGYTF
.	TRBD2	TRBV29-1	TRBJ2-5	TGCAGCGTTGCGGCGGGAGGGCCAGAGACCCAGTACTTC	CSVAAGGPETQYF
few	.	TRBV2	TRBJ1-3	TGTGCCAGCAGTGAACGTTGGCGAAACACCATATATTTT	CASSERWRNTIYF
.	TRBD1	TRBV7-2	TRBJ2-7	TGTGCCAGCAGCTTAGGAGGACAGGGGACCGTCGAGCAGTACTTC	CASSLGGQGTVEQYF
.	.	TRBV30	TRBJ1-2	TGTGCCTGGAGCGGACAGTTCTATGGCTACACCTTC	CAWSGQFYGYTF
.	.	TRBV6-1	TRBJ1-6	TGTGCCAGCAGTGAAGTGAGAAGTAATTCACCCCTCCACTTT	CASSEVRSNSPLHF
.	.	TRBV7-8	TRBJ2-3	TGTGCCAGCAGCTGGGACCGGGACACACAGGCAGATACGCAGTATTTT	CASSWDRDTQADTQYF
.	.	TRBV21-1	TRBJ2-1	TGTGCCAGCAGCAAAGCGCGGGAACCCTCCAATGAGCAGTTCTTC	CASSKAREPSNEQFF
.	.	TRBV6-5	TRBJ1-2	TGTGCCAGCAGTGGTGACGGTGAGGAAGGCTACACCTTC	CASSGDGEEGYTF
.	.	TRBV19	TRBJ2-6	TGTGCCAGTAGCTTGGTTAGCTGGGCCAACGTCCTGACTTTC	CASSLVSWANVLTF
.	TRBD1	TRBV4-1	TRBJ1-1	TGCGCCAGCAGCCAAGTAGGACAGGGGACTGAAGCTTTCTTT	CASSQVGQGTEAFF
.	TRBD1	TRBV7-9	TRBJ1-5	TGTGCCAGCAGCTTGAAAACAGGGGATGGCAATCAGCCCCAGCATTTT	CASSLKTGDGNQPQHF
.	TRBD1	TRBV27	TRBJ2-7	TGTGCCAGCAGTTTGACAGGGTCGAGCTCCTACGAGCAGTACTTC	CASSLTGSSSYEQYF
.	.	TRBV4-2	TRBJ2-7	TGTGCCAGCAGCCAAGTGAGGAGCTCCTACGAGCAGTACTTC	CASSQVRSSYEQYF
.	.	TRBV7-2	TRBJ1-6	TGTGCCAGCAGCCCACAGACAGGTTTCTATAATTCACCCCTCCACTTT	CASSPQTGFYNSPLHF
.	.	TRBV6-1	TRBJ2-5	TGTGCCAGCATCGATCCAGGGTTTCCAAAAGAGACCCAGTACTTC	CASIDPGFPKETQYF
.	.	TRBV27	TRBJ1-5	TGTGCCAGCAGTCCGAACCCTATCGAGCCCCAGCATTTT	CASSPNPIEPQHF
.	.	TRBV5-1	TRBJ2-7	TGCGCCAGCAGCTTGGATTTACAAACCTACGAGCAGTACTTC	CASSLDLQTYEQYF
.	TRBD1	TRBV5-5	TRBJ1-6	TGTGCCAGCAGCTTGGCCCCAGGGACAGGGGCCTCACCCCTCCACTTT	CASSLAPGTGASPLHF
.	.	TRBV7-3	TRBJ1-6	TGTGCCAGCAGCCTACAGGGACGAAATTCACCCCTCCACTTT	CASSLQGRNSPLHF
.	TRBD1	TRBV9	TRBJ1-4	TGTGCCAGCAGCGTAGAGTCCGGTGGGGACAGCGAAAATGAAAAACTGTTTTTT	CASSVESGGDSENEKLFF
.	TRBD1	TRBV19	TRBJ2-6	TGTGCCAGTAGTGCGACCGGGACAGACTCTGGGGCCAACGTCCTGACTTTC	CASSATGTDSGANVLTF
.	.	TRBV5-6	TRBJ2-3	TGTGCCAGCGGAACAGCGGGGCTACCAGGGGGCGTACGGGATACGCAGTATTTT	CASGTAGLPGGVRDTQYF
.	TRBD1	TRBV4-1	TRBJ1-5	TGCGCCAGCAGCCAATTGGGGCCTCGGACAGGGAATCAGCCCCAGCATTTT	CASSQLGPRTGNQPQHF
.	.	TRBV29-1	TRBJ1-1	TGCAGCGTTGTGGGGGCTGGGAACACTGAAGCTTTCTTT	CSVVGAGNTEAFF
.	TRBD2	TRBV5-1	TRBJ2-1	TGCGCCAGCAGCTTGGCCGATCCACGAGCGGGGGGTTTCAGCTCCTACAATGAGCAGTTCTTC	CASSLADPRAGGFSSYNEQFF
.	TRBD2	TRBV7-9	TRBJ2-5	TGTGCCAGCAGCTTAGCGGGAGGGCCAGGAGAGACCCAGTACTTC	CASSLAGGPGETQYF
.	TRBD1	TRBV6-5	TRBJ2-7	TGTGCCAGCAGTTCGGCGGGACAGGAGTACGAGCAGTACTTC	CASSSAGQEYEQYF
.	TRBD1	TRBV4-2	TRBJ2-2	TGTGCCAGCAGCCAAGACCCAGGGGGTTACACCGGGGAGCTGTTTTTT	CASSQDPGGYTGELFF